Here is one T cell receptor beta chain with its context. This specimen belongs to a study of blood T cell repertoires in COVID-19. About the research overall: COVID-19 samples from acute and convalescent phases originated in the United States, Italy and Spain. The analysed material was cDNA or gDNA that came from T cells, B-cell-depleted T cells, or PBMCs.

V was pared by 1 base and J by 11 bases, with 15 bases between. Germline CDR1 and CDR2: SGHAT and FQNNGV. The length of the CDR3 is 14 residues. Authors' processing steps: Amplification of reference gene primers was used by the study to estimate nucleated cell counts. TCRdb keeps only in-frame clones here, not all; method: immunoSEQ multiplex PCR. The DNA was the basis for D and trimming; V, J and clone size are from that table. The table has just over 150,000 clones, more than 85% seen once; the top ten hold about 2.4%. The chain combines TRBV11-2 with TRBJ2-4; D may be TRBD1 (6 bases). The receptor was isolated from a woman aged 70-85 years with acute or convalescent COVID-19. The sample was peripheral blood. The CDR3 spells CASSLVSGESLQYF. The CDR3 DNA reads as TGTGCCAGCAGCTTAGTGTCAGGGGAATCCCTTCAGTACTTC.